This T cell receptor (beta chain) came from a study of blood T cell repertoires in COVID-19. As for the study in general: Some COVID-19 samples were acute and others convalescent; all came from the United States, Italy and Spain.

Germline assignment: CDR1 MNHEY and CDR2 SVGEGT. Trimming cost V 4 bases and J 6 bases; bases outside gene matches: 12. This CDR3 is 16 amino acids long. Profiling relied on immunoSEQ multiplex PCR, and the TCRdb table lists in-frame clones only, not all of them. The data show approximately 200,000 clones, with roughly 80% seen just once and under 11% held by the top ten. The TCR sequence derives from a woman at least 80 years old with acute or convalescent COVID-19. The sequenced sample consisted of peripheral blood. The V and J genes are TRBV6-2 or TRBV6-3 and TRBJ2-5; TRBD1 aligns across 9 bases. CDR3 DNA sequence: TGTGCCAGCAGTTCCGACGTGGGACAGGGCTCGAAGACCCAGTACTTC. This encodes CASSSDVGQGSKTQYF.